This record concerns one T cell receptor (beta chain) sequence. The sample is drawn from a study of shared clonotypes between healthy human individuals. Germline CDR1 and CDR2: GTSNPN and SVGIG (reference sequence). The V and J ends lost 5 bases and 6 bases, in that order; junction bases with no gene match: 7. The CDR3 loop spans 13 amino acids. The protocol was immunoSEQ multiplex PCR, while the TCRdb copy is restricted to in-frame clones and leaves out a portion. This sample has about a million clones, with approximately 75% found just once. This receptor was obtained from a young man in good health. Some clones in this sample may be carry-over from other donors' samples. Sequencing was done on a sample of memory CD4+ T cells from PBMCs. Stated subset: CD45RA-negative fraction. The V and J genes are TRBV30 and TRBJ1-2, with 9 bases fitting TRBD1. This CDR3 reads CAWQQDRGHGYTF. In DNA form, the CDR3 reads TGTGCCTGGCAACAGGACAGGGGCCATGGCTACACCTTC.